This T cell receptor (beta chain) is from a study of chemoradiotherapy in HPV16-positive cancers. CDR3 length equals 15 residues. Germline V CDR1 and CDR2: LNHDA, SQIVND (reference sequence). The V segment lost 1 base and the J segment 5 bases; nucleotides outside the gene matches: 5. Samples were taken several times over chemoradiotherapy. Assay: immunoSEQ multiplex PCR; the TCRdb copy retains only in-frame clones and omits some. The sample includes several thousand clones, approximately 84% of them seen just once. J is TRBJ2-1 and V is TRBV19; 7 bases line up with TRBD2. The specimen was tumor tissue, collected from a patient who underwent chemoradiotherapy. The receptor was derived from a human donor with HPV-associated anogenital cancer. CDR3 sequence (DNA): TGTGCCAGTAGTATAGCCCAGCGGGGACACAATGAGCAGTTCTTC. Encoded protein: CASSIAQRGHNEQFF.